These 2 T cell receptor beta chains originate from one sample sequenced in a study of PD-1 blockade in classical Hodgkin lymphoma. Generated by immunoSEQ multiplex PCR, the TCRdb table keeps only in-frame clones and is missing some. Of 55,000 to 65,000 clones in the sample, 80% to 90% were seen once. Relapse after autologous stem cell transplantation occurred in every patient, and brentuximab vedotin exposure varied. The source material was peripheral blood mononuclear cells (PBMCs), sampled at baseline. These receptors were taken from a human donor with classical Hodgkin lymphoma.

This chain connects TRBV30 to TRBJ2-5, with 9 bases fitting TRBD2. Germline V gene lookup returns CDR1 GTSNPN and CDR2 SVGIG (reference sequence). CDR3 length: 16 amino acids. Losses at the gene ends were 1 base for V and 1 base for J; bases not matched to a gene: 7. The CDR3 region is CAWSGGVAGAQETQYF. In nucleotides, the CDR3 is TGTGCCTGGAGTGGTGGAGTAGCGGGGGCCCAAGAGACCCAGTACTTC.

The gene calls are TRBV4-2 and TRBJ1-2; 7 bases align to TRBD1. Germline CDR1 LGHNA, CDR2 YNFKEQ. The junction had 18 bases not matched to a gene; V was cut back by 1 base and J by 13 bases. CDR3 length: 16 amino acids. CDR3 region: CASSQGGTALDLHCTF. The CDR3 region has the DNA TGTGCCAGCAGCCAAGGGGGGACAGCTTTGGACCTTCACTGCACCTTC.